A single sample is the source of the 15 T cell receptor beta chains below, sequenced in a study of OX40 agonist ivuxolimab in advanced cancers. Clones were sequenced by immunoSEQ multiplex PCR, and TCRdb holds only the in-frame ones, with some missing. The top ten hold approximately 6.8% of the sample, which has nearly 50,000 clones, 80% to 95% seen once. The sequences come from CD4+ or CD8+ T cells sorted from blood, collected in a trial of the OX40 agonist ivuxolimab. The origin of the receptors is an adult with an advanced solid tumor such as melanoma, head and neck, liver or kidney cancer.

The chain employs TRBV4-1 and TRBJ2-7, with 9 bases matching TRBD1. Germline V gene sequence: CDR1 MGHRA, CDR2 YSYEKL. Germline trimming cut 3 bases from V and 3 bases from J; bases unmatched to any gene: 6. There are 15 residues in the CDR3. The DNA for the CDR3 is TGCGCCAGCAGCCACGGACAGGGGCCGGTCTACGAGCAGTACGTC. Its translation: CASSHGQGPVYEQYV.

This chain's CDR3 is CASATGTGGNEQFF. The CDR3 nucleotides read TGCGCCAGCGCGACCGGGACAGGGGGTAATGAGCAGTTCTTC. The chain links TRBV10-1 to TRBJ2-1, with 11 positions matching TRBD1. This CDR3 region has 14 residues. CDR1 WNHNN and CDR2 SYGVQD come from the germline V gene (reference sequence). V shed 8 bases and J 7 bases; nucleotides not matched to a gene: 7.

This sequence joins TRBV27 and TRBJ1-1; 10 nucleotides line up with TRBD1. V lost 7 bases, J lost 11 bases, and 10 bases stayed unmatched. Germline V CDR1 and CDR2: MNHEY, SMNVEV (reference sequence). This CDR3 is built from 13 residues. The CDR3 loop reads CASTSTGGVIAFF. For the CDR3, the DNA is TGTGCCAGCACCTCGACAGGGGGCGTTATCGCTTTCTTT.

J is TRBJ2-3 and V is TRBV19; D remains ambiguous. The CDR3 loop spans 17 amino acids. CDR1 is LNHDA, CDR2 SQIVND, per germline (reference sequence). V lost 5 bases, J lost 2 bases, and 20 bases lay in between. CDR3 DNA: TGTGCCAGTAGTCCCCCCGGCAGCATCGGCTACACAGATACGCAGTATTTT. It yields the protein CASSPPGSIGYTDTQYF.

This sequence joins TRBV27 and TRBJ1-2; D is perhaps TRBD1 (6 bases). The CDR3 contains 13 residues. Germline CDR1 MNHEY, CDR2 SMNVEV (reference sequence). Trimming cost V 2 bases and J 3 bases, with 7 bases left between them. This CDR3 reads CASSLAGDYGYTF. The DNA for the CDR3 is TGTGCCAGCAGTTTAGCAGGGGACTATGGCTACACCTTC.

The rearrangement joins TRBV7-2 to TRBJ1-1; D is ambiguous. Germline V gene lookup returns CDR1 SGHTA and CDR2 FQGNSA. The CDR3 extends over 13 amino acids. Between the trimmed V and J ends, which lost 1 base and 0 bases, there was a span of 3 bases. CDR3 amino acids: CASSLDMNTEAFF. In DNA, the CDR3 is TGTGCCAGCAGCTTAGATATGAACACTGAAGCTTTCTTT.

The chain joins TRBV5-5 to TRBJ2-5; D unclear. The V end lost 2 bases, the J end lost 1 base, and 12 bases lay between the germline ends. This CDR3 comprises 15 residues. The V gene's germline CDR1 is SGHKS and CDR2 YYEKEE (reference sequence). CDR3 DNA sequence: TGTGCCAGCAGCTTTATCCCGGGCAGCCAAGAGACCCAGTACTTC. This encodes CASSFIPGSQETQYF.

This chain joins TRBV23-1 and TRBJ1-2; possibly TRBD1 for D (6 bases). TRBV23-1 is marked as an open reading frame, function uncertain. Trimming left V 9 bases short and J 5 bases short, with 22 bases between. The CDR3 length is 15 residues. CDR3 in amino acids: CARRRGRPRRYGYTF. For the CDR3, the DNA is TGCGCCAGGAGGCGGGGGCGGCCACGGAGGTATGGCTACACCTTC.

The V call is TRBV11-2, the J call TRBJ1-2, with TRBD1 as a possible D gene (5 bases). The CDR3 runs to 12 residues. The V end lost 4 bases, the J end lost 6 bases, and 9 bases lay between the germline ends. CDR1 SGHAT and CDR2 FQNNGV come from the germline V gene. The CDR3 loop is CASSWDQDGYTF. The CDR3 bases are TGTGCCAGCAGCTGGGACCAGGATGGCTACACCTTC.

CDR3 nucleotide sequence: TGTGCCAGCAGTGAACGCCTTAGGGATCTCACTGAAGCTTTCTTT. This gives the protein CASSERLRDLTEAFF. The V and J genes are TRBV2 and TRBJ1-1; D is unresolved. This CDR3 comprises 15 residues. Germline V gene sequence: CDR1 SNHLY, CDR2 FYNNEI. The V end was cut by 2 bases, the J end by 4 bases, with 14 bases between.

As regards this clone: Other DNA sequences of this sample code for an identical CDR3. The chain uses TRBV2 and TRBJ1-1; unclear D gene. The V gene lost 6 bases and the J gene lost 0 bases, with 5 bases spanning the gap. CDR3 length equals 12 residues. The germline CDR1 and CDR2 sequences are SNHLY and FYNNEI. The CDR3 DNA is TGTGCCAGCAGACCATTGAACACTGAAGCTTTCTTT. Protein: CASRPLNTEAFF.

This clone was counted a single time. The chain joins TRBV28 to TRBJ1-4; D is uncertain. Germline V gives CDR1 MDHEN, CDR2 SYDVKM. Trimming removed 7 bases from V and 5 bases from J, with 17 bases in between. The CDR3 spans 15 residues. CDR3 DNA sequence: TGTGCCAGCACGTTTAATCGGGGAGGGAATGAAAAACTGTTTTTT. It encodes CASTFNRGGNEKLFF.

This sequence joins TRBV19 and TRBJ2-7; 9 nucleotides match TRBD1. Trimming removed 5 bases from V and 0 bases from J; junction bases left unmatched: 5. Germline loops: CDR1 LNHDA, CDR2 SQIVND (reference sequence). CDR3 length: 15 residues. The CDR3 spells CASSAGTGTSYEQYF. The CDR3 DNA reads TGTGCCAGTAGTGCCGGGACAGGGACCTCCTACGAGCAGTACTTC.

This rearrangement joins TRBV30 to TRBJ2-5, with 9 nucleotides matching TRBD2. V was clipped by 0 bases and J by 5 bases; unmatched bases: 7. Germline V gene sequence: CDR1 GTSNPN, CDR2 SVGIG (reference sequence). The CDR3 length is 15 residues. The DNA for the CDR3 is TGTGCCTGGAGTGTGGGCGGGGGGGACCTGGAGACCCAGTACTTC. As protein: CAWSVGGGDLETQYF.

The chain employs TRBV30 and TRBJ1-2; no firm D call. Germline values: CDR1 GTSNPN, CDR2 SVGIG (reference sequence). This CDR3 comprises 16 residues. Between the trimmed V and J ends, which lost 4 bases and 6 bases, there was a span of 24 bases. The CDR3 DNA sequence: TGTGCCTGGATTCGGTTAATGGAGGTCCACCTCAATGGCTACACCTTC. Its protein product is CAWIRLMEVHLNGYTF.